A single sample is the source of the 27 T cell receptor beta chains below, sequenced in a study of cytomegalovirus exposure and HLA in healthy donors. Primers for the PCR totalled 60 Vbeta and 13 Jbeta. Clones were read by immunoSEQ multiplex PCR, and TCRdb kept only the in-frame ones, dropping some. The sample shows approximately 190,000 clones, about 70% of them seen only once. Sequenced: PBMCs. Receptor source: a middle-aged man in good health and CMV-seropositive.

This clone was detected only a few times. This chain connects TRBV6-5 to TRBJ1-4, with 9 bases matching TRBD1. Germline V CDR1 and CDR2: MNHEY, SVGAGI. The V and J ends lost 5 bases and 7 bases, in that order; junction bases with no gene match: 5. The CDR3 is 14 amino acids. In DNA form, the CDR3 reads TGTGCCAGCAGTAAACAGGGGGCGGGTGAAAAACTGTTTTTT. Translated, it gives CASSKQGAGEKLFF.

This clone was seen more than once but under ten times. The V call is TRBV7-2, the J call TRBJ1-6, with D possibly TRBD1 on 5 matching bases. Germline CDR1 SGHTA, CDR2 FQGNSA. The CDR3 sequence is 13 residues long. The V gene lost 5 bases and the J gene lost 10 bases, with 12 bases spanning the gap. CDR3: CASSPQGRSPLHF. CDR3 in DNA: TGTGCCAGCAGCCCTCAGGGTCGGTCACCCCTCCACTTT.

The chain links TRBV7-6 to TRBJ1-1; 9 nucleotides match TRBD1. This CDR3 comprises 17 residues. V lost 5 bases, J lost 3 bases, and 13 bases stayed unmatched. Germline loops: CDR1 SGHVS, CDR2 FNYEAQ. The CDR3 region is CASSRISRTGVYTEAFF. The CDR3 DNA follows: TGTGCCAGCAGCCGTATATCGCGGACAGGGGTTTACACTGAAGCTTTCTTT.

The chain couples TRBV4-1 to TRBJ1-2, with a possible D match to TRBD1 (6 bases). The germline V gene encodes CDR1 MGHRA and CDR2 YSYEKL. The CDR3 consists of 13 residues. V gave up 1 base and J gave up 8 bases, with 11 bases separating them. CDR3 amino acids: CASSQGQTGGYTF. CDR3 nucleotide sequence: TGCGCCAGCAGCCAAGGTCAGACAGGCGGCTACACCTTC.

V and J are TRBV15 and TRBJ1-2; no definite D call. V was cut by 5 bases and J by 4 bases, with 11 bases left in between. This CDR3 has 13 amino acids. The germline V gene encodes CDR1 LNHNV and CDR2 YYDKDF (reference sequence). This CDR3 is CATSFEGGYGYTF. The CDR3 nucleotides are TGTGCCACCAGCTTTGAGGGAGGCTATGGCTACACCTTC.

V gene TRBV7-3 combines with J gene TRBJ2-5; 8 positions match TRBD2. The germline CDR1 and CDR2 sequences are SGHTA and FQGTGA. The junction had 3 bases not matched to a gene; V was cut back by 3 bases and J by 0 bases. The CDR3 extends over 15 amino acids. Here the CDR3 DNA reads TGTGCCAGCAGCTTCCTAGCGGGTAACCAAGAGACCCAGTACTTC. Its translation is CASSFLAGNQETQYF.

This clone appeared a few times. The chain has TRBV9 and TRBJ2-2; 8 positions match TRBD2. This CDR3 comprises 18 residues. V lost 0 bases to trimming and J lost 6 bases; unmatched junction nucleotides: 13. Germline CDR1 reads SGDLS; CDR2 reads YYNGEE. The CDR3: CASSVELRGVNGAGELFF. The CDR3 DNA reads as TGTGCCAGCAGCGTAGAACTGCGGGGGGTCAACGGGGCCGGGGAGCTGTTTTTT.

CDR3 nucleotides: TGTGCCAGCAGCCCTGGACAGGCAAGGAATACGCAGTATTTT. This gives the protein CASSPGQARNTQYF. J is TRBJ2-3 and V is TRBV5-4; 7 bases fit TRBD1. This CDR3 spans 14 amino acids. The germline V gene has CDR1 SGHNT and CDR2 YYREEE (reference sequence). V gave up 4 bases and J gave up 7 bases; unmatched junction bases: 9.

This clone is a singleton in its sample. This chain links TRBV5-8 with TRBJ1-1, with 8 bases lining up with TRBD1. Losses at the gene ends were 6 bases for V and 7 bases for J; bases not matched to a gene: 8. Germline V gives CDR1 SGHTS, CDR2 YDEGEE. CDR3 length: 13 residues. This CDR3 is CASTRGRLGEAFF. CDR3 sequence (DNA): TGTGCCAGCACCAGGGGGCGGTTAGGTGAAGCTTTCTTT.

The chain has TRBV28 and TRBJ1-1; D uncertain. The V gene's germline CDR1 is MDHEN and CDR2 SYDVKM. Trimming removed 7 bases from V and 5 bases from J, with 11 bases in between. This CDR3 spans 12 amino acids. The CDR3 DNA follows: TGTGCCAGCACCGCGAGTTGGACTGAAGCTTTCTTT. Translated, it gives CASTASWTEAFF.

The chain has TRBV6-1 and TRBJ1-1, with D maybe TRBD1 (5 bases). The CDR3 runs to 14 residues. V shed 8 bases and J shed 3 bases, with 16 bases lying between them. Germline-derived CDR1 and CDR2 are MNHNS and SASEGT. Here the CDR3 reads CASGARAGDTEAFF. CDR3 in DNA: TGTGCCAGCGGAGCTCGGGCGGGGGACACTGAAGCTTTCTTT.

This clone was counted between two and nine times. The chain joins TRBV6-1 to TRBJ1-5; 9 bases align to TRBD1. The CDR3 is 14 residues long. Germline values: CDR1 MNHNS, CDR2 SASEGT. The ends lost 8 bases at V and 6 bases at J; junction bases unmatched: 8. The CDR3 DNA is TGTGCCAGCGGCGGGGACAGGGTATTTCAGCCCCAGCATTTT. Protein: CASGGDRVFQPQHF.

CDR3 in DNA: TGTGCCAGCACCCGCCCCGGGGGGCTGCAGTACTTC. Protein: CASTRPGGLQYF. V usage is TRBV28 and J usage is TRBJ2-7; a weak D match, TRBD2 (7 bases). The CDR3 spans 12 residues. Trimming stripped 7 bases from V and 9 bases from J, with 16 bases between. CDR1 and CDR2 from the germline V gene are MDHEN and SYDVKM.

This chain joins TRBV28 and TRBJ2-3, with TRBD2 matching over 9 bases. CDR3 size: 14 residues. Germline assignment: CDR1 MDHEN and CDR2 SYDVKM. V lost 6 bases to trimming and J lost 4 bases; unmatched junction nucleotides: 5. In DNA form, the CDR3 reads TGTGCCAGCAGGGCGGGGGGGCCGTCAGATACGCAGTATTTT. It yields the protein CASRAGGPSDTQYF. Using reference TRBV28 and TRBJ2-3 for the parts outside the CDR3, the full variable domain is DVKVTQSSRYLVKRTGEKVFLECVQDMDHENMFWYRQDPGLGLRLIYFSYDVKMKEKGDIPEGYSVSREKKERFSLILESASTNQTSMYLCASRAGGPSDTQYFGPGTRLTVL.

In DNA, the CDR3 is TGTGCCAGCAGCGGGGGACTAGCGGGTCCCGTAGAGACCCAGTACTTC. It is translated as CASSGGLAGPVETQYF. The chain combines TRBV5-6 with TRBJ2-5, with 12 bases matching TRBD2. This CDR3 is 16 amino acids long. V lost 4 bases, J lost 4 bases, and 8 bases stayed unmatched. Germline V CDR1 and CDR2: SGHDT, YYEEEE. The full variable domain, rest sourced from reference TRBV5-6 and TRBJ2-5, is DAGVTQSPTHLIKTRGQQVTLRCSPKSGHDTVSWYQQALGQGPQFIFQYYEEEERQRGNFPDRFSGHQFPNYSSELNVNALLLGDSALYLCASSGGLAGPVETQYFGPGTRLLVL.

V usage is TRBV7-9 and J usage is TRBJ2-3; D gene uncertain. Deletions cut 5 bases from V and 0 bases from J, with 3 bases between. Germline lookup yields CDR1 SEHNR and CDR2 FQNEAQ (reference sequence). The CDR3 contains 12 residues. CDR3 sequence reads: CASSQSTDTQYF. The CDR3 nucleotides are TGTGCCAGCAGCCAGAGCACAGATACGCAGTATTTT.

The chain couples TRBV15 to TRBJ2-1; no clear D. The CDR3 covers 15 residues. Germline lookup yields CDR1 LNHNV and CDR2 YYDKDF (reference sequence). The V end lost 0 bases, the J end lost 7 bases, and 13 bases lay between the germline ends. CDR3 in DNA: TGTGCCACCAGCAGAGATCTAGGTGCTTGGAATGAGCAGTTCTTC. It codes for CATSRDLGAWNEQFF.

This clone occurred once. The CDR3 DNA is TGTGCCAGCAGCCCTTTCGGGGGGGCCAAAAACATTCAGTACTTC. It yields the protein CASSPFGGAKNIQYF. The chain carries TRBV7-2 and TRBJ2-4, with 7 bases that match TRBD2. The germline CDR1 and CDR2 sequences are SGHTA and FQGNSA. V was pared by 5 bases and J by 1 base, with 5 bases of the junction left unmatched. The CDR3 runs to 15 residues.

The chain combines TRBV6-1 with TRBJ2-7; the match to TRBD1 covers 9 bases. V gave up 6 bases and J gave up 3 bases; unmatched junction bases: 6. Germline loops: CDR1 MNHNS, CDR2 SASEGT. This CDR3 has 14 amino acids. CDR3 in DNA: TGTGCCAGCAGGAAGGGACAGGGAGTCTACGAGCAGTACTTC. As protein: CASRKGQGVYEQYF.

The V gene is TRBV6-5, the J gene TRBJ2-7, with TRBD1 as a possible D gene (5 bases). Per germline, CDR1 MNHEY and CDR2 SVGAGI. Deletions cut 6 bases from V and 5 bases from J, with 14 bases between. The CDR3 runs to 13 residues. CDR3 DNA sequence: TGTGCCAGCAGATCCCCCCAGGGCCACGAGCAGTACTTC. Translated: CASRSPQGHEQYF.

The chain couples TRBV25-1 to TRBJ1-4; D is undetermined. The CDR3 runs to 15 residues. Deletions cut 0 bases from V and 7 bases from J, with 12 bases between. The germline CDR1 and CDR2 sequences are MGHDK and SYGVNS. In DNA, the CDR3 is TGTGCCAGCAGTGAATATGAGAGGGTGGGTGAAAAACTGTTTTTT. Its protein is CASSEYERVGEKLFF. Drawing the rest from reference TRBV25-1 and TRBJ1-4, the complete variable domain is EADIYQTPRYLVIGTGKKITLECSQTMGHDKMYWYQQDPGMELHLIHYSYGVNSTEKGDLSSESTVSRIRTEHFPLTLESARPSHTSQYLCASSEYERVGEKLFFGSGTQLSVL.

This rearrangement joins TRBV19 to TRBJ2-3; 10 nucleotides line up with TRBD2. The CDR3 runs 17 residues. Germline values: CDR1 LNHDA, CDR2 SQIVND (reference sequence). Losses at the gene ends were 5 bases for V and 2 bases for J; bases not matched to a gene: 10. The CDR3 DNA sequence: TGTGCCAGTAGTCCAACCGGACTAGCGGACTACACAGATACGCAGTATTTT. Its protein product is CASSPTGLADYTDTQYF.

This clone has more than one count but fewer than ten. The chain recombines TRBV6-6 with TRBJ1-4, with D possibly being TRBD1 (6 bases). The CDR3 contains 15 residues. Trimming stripped 5 bases from V and 3 bases from J, with 13 bases between. From germline, CDR1 is MNHNY and CDR2 SVGAGI (reference sequence). The CDR3 spells CASSKSGTPNEKLFF. The CDR3 bases are TGTGCCAGCAGTAAAAGCGGGACACCTAATGAAAAACTGTTTTTT.

This clone came up a few times. J is TRBJ2-3 and V is TRBV6-5, with 8 nucleotides matching TRBD2. Germline values: CDR1 MNHEY, CDR2 SVGAGI. Germline trimming cut 4 bases from V and 6 bases from J; bases unmatched to any gene: 6. The CDR3 length is 14 residues. CDR3 DNA: TGTGCCAGCAGTTTCACACCGGGGGGGGATACGCAGTATTTT. Amino acids: CASSFTPGGDTQYF.

The chain recombines TRBV9 with TRBJ1-6, with 7 bases aligning to TRBD1. The CDR3 runs to 15 residues. Germline CDR1 and CDR2: SGDLS and YYNGEE. Trimming at V came to 4 bases and at J to 11 bases, leaving 12 bases not matched to a gene. CDR3 nucleotide sequence: TGTGCCAGCAGCCCCGGGACAGCTTCGAAGGCACCCCTCCACTTT. Translated: CASSPGTASKAPLHF.

V gene TRBV10-3 combines with J gene TRBJ2-5; 9 bases align to TRBD1. The junction had 5 bases not matched to a gene; V was cut back by 11 bases and J by 4 bases. The CDR3 covers 12 residues. The germline CDR1 and CDR2 sequences are ENHRY and SYGVKD. The CDR3 DNA is TGTGCCTCACTGGGACAGGGAGAGACCCAGTACTTC. The encoded protein is CASLGQGETQYF.

In this sample, this clone turned up a few times. V usage is TRBV10-1 and J usage is TRBJ1-1; TRBD1 matches 9 bases. V shed 8 bases and J 3 bases; nucleotides not matched to a gene: 7. The CDR3 spans 14 residues. Germline CDR1 WNHNN, CDR2 SYGVQD (reference sequence). This chain's CDR3 is CASSSWTGDTEAFF. As DNA, the CDR3 is TGCGCCAGCTCGAGTTGGACAGGGGACACTGAAGCTTTCTTT.